Below are 18 T cell receptor beta chains sequenced from a single sample in a study of blood T cell repertoires in COVID-19. Sequencing used immunoSEQ multiplex PCR; TCRdb keeps in-frame clones, though not all of them. The sample holds roughly 120,000 clones; 82% are singletons and the top ten take about an eighth. Sequenced: peripheral blood. These receptors all stem from a human donor in a cohort sampled during active COVID-19.

This sequence joins TRBV2 and TRBJ2-3, with D tentatively TRBD1 (5 bases). Germline CDR1 reads SNHLY; CDR2 reads FYNNEI. This CDR3 has 15 residues. V gave up 6 bases and J gave up 1 base, with 14 bases separating them. This CDR3 reads CASRATDPRTDTQYF. The CDR3 DNA follows: TGTGCCAGCAGGGCGACAGACCCGCGCACAGATACGCAGTATTTT.

The V and J genes are TRBV14 and TRBJ1-4; 10 bases match TRBD1. CDR3 length equals 15 residues. Germline values: CDR1 SGHDN, CDR2 FVKESK. J was trimmed by 8 bases and V by 4 bases; bases with no gene match: 7. In DNA, the CDR3 is TGTGCCAGCAGCCCTCGGACAGGGGGAGGGGAAAAACTGTTTTTT. This gives the protein CASSPRTGGGEKLFF.

The V call is TRBV9, the J call TRBJ2-3; 7 nucleotides line up with TRBD2. This CDR3 is 13 amino acids long. V trimming: 4 bases; J trimming: 6 bases; junction bases outside the gene matches: 5. CDR1 is SGDLS, CDR2 YYNGEE, per germline. The CDR3 DNA sequence: TGTGCCAGCAGCCCCGGACTAGAGGATACGCAGTATTTT. Translating gives CASSPGLEDTQYF.

The chain has TRBV5-4 and TRBJ1-2; D is undetermined. V was clipped by 5 bases and J by 4 bases, with 12 bases between them. The CDR3 contains 13 residues. Germline CDR1 is SGHNT and CDR2 is YYREEE (reference sequence). The CDR3: CASRGGEGYGYTF. For the CDR3, the DNA is TGTGCCAGCAGGGGCGGGGAGGGCTATGGCTACACCTTC.

This chain connects TRBV7-8 to TRBJ2-7; 12 bases are a match to TRBD1. V lost 3 bases, J lost 3 bases, and 3 bases stayed unmatched. Per the germline V gene, CDR1 is SGHVS and CDR2 is FQNEAQ. There are 15 residues in the CDR3. DNA of the CDR3: TGTGCCAGCAGCTTGGGACAGGGGGCTGGCTACGAGCAGTACTTC. Amino acids: CASSLGQGAGYEQYF.

The CDR3 here is CASSGTGTGEKLFF. As DNA, the CDR3 is TGTGCCAGCAGCGGAACAGGTACGGGTGAAAAACTGTTTTTT. V gene TRBV9 combines with J gene TRBJ1-4; a possible D gene is TRBD1 (5 bases). CDR1 and CDR2 (germline): SGDLS, YYNGEE. CDR3 length equals 14 residues. Deletions cut 3 bases from V and 7 bases from J, with 13 bases between. The complete variable domain, with remaining parts taken from reference TRBV9 and TRBJ1-4, reads DSGVTQTPKHLITATGQRVTLRCSPRSGDLSVYWYQQSLDQGLQFLIQYYNGEERAKGNILERFSAQQFPDLHSELNLSSLELGDSALYFCASSGTGTGEKLFFGSGTQLSVL.

The chain combines TRBV27 with TRBJ1-2; 8 nucleotides agree with TRBD1. Germline CDR1 is MNHEY and CDR2 is SMNVEV (reference sequence). V dropped 5 bases and J dropped 2; count of bases not matched to a gene: 7. The CDR3 loop spans 15 amino acids. The CDR3 DNA is TGTGCCAGCAGTCGACAGGGGCTATCCAACTATGGCTACACCTTC. This codes for CASSRQGLSNYGYTF.

The chain recombines TRBV5-6 with TRBJ2-7, with a tentative D call TRBD1 (5 bases). Germline-derived CDR1 and CDR2 are SGHDT and YYEEEE. This CDR3 contains 13 residues. Trimming took 2 bases from V and 2 from J, leaving 8 bases between them. The CDR3, as DNA: TGTGCCAGCAGCTTCCCCAGGGCCTACGAGCAGTACTTC. Amino acids: CASSFPRAYEQYF.

This clone was seen a handful of times. The V call is TRBV9, the J call TRBJ2-3; D is unresolved. The germline V and J ends were trimmed by 0 bases and 1 base, with 6 bases remaining between them. The CDR3 length is 14 residues. Looked up from germline, CDR1 is SGDLS and CDR2 is YYNGEE. The CDR3 bases are TGTGCCAGCAGCGTAGAACCAGGCACAGATACGCAGTATTTT. As protein: CASSVEPGTDTQYF.

The chain is built from TRBV5-6 and TRBJ1-5; 7 positions match TRBD1. This CDR3 has 14 residues. V dropped 4 bases and J dropped 3; count of bases not matched to a gene: 4. The V gene's germline CDR1 is SGHDT and CDR2 YYEEEE. The CDR3 region is CASSRGQLNQPQHF. CDR3 bases: TGTGCCAGCAGCCGGGGACAGCTCAATCAGCCCCAGCATTTT.

The chain links TRBV19 to TRBJ2-1, with 7 nucleotides matching TRBD2. The CDR3 is 15 residues long. V trimming: 3 bases; J trimming: 1 base; junction bases outside the gene matches: 3. Germline CDR1 reads LNHDA; CDR2 reads SQIVND (reference sequence). CDR3 protein: CASSIMRGSYNEQFF. CDR3 nucleotides: TGTGCCAGTAGTATCATGCGGGGGTCCTACAATGAGCAGTTCTTC.

The chain has TRBV19 and TRBJ1-5; D call uncertain. Looked up from germline, CDR1 is LNHDA and CDR2 is SQIVND (reference sequence). V shed 1 base and J shed 4 bases, with 5 bases lying between them. This CDR3 contains 13 residues. The CDR3 spells CASSIGANQPQHF. The DNA of the CDR3 is TGTGCCAGTAGTATAGGGGCGAATCAGCCCCAGCATTTT.

The chain carries TRBV5-4 and TRBJ1-2; 7 positions match TRBD1. The V and J ends lost 2 bases and 8 bases, in that order; junction bases with no gene match: 6. CDR1 is SGHNT and CDR2 is YYREEE in the germline V gene (reference sequence). The length of the CDR3 is 13 residues. The CDR3 sequence is CASSFDRVPGYTF. CDR3 in DNA: TGTGCCAGCAGCTTCGACAGGGTACCCGGCTACACCTTC.

A single count supports this clone. CDR3 bases: TGCGCCAGCAGCCAGCTCAGCGGGGGGGGCACAGATACGCAGTATTTT. Translated, it gives CASSQLSGGGTDTQYF. The chain couples TRBV4-1 to TRBJ2-3, with TRBD2 matching 10 bases. Germline V gene lookup returns CDR1 MGHRA and CDR2 YSYEKL. The CDR3 covers 16 residues. V lost 3 bases and J lost 1; bases outside the gene matches: 4.

The chain employs TRBV6-5 and TRBJ2-5; D may be TRBD1 (6 bases). This CDR3 is 12 amino acids long. V lost 10 bases, J lost 5 bases, and 14 bases lay in between. Germline values: CDR1 MNHEY, CDR2 SVGAGI. CDR3 nucleotides: TGTGCCACCTCAGGGGTGGGGGAGACCCAGTACTTC. The encoded protein is CATSGVGETQYF.

This chain uses TRBV28 with TRBJ1-3; TRBD1 agrees at 11 bases. Germline CDR1 and CDR2: MDHEN and SYDVKM. The CDR3 has 17 amino acids. V trimming: 5 bases; J trimming: 1 base; junction bases outside the gene matches: 7. CDR3 DNA sequence: TGTGCCAGCAGTACCCTCGGACAGGGGGCTTCTGGAAACACCATATATTTT. Protein product: CASSTLGQGASGNTIYF. Drawing the rest from reference TRBV28 and TRBJ1-3, the complete variable domain is DVKVTQSSRYLVKRTGEKVFLECVQDMDHENMFWYRQDPGLGLRLIYFSYDVKMKEKGDIPEGYSVSREKKERFSLILESASTNQTSMYLCASSTLGQGASGNTIYFGEGSWLTVV.

The genes are TRBV18 and TRBJ2-3, with a tentative D call TRBD2 (6 bases). Trimming took off 0 bases at V and 3 bases at J, with 16 bases between the two ends. The germline gives CDR1 KGHSH, CDR2 LQKENI. The CDR3 is made up of 17 amino acids. CDR3 sequence: CASSPPVGGYETDTQYF. The CDR3, as DNA: TGTGCCAGCTCACCACCGGTGGGAGGCTACGAAACAGATACGCAGTATTTT.

The chain carries TRBV28 and TRBJ2-7; TRBD1 matches at 11 bases. Germline CDR1 reads MDHEN; CDR2 reads SYDVKM. The V segment lost 6 bases and the J segment 3 bases; nucleotides outside the gene matches: 22. The length of the CDR3 is 20 residues. The DNA for the CDR3 is TGTGCCAGCAGCCTAGGCCCGGGACAGGGGGTCCGAACCAACTTCTACGAGCAGTACTTC. It translates to CASSLGPGQGVRTNFYEQYF. The whole variable domain, filled in from reference TRBV28 and TRBJ2-7, reads DVKVTQSSRYLVKRTGEKVFLECVQDMDHENMFWYRQDPGLGLRLIYFSYDVKMKEKGDIPEGYSVSREKKERFSLILESASTNQTSMYLCASSLGPGQGVRTNFYEQYFGPGTRLTVT.